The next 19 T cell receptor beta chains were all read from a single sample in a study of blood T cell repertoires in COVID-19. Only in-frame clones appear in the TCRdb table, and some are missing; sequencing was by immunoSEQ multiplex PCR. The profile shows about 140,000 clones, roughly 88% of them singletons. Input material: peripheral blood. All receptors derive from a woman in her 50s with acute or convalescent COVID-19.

CDR3: CASSFREGYNEQFF. The CDR3 nucleotides are TGCGCCAGCAGCTTCCGGGAGGGTTACAATGAGCAGTTCTTC. The genes are TRBV5-1 and TRBJ2-1, with 8 bases aligning to TRBD2. Germline CDR1 is SGHRS and CDR2 is YFSETQ. Trimming took 2 bases from V and 4 from J; bases not matched to a gene: 2. CDR3 length: 14 residues.

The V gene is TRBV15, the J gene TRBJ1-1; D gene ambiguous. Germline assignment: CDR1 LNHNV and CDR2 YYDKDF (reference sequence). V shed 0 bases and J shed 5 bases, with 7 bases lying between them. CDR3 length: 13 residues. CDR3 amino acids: CATSRDPGTEAFF. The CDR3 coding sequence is TGTGCCACCAGCAGAGATCCCGGGACTGAAGCTTTCTTT.

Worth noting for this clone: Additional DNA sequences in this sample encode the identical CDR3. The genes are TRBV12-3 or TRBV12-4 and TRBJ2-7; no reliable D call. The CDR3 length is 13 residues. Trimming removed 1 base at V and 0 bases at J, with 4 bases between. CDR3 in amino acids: CASSLGSSYEQYF. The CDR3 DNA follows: TGTGCCAGCAGTTTAGGGAGCTCCTACGAGCAGTACTTC.

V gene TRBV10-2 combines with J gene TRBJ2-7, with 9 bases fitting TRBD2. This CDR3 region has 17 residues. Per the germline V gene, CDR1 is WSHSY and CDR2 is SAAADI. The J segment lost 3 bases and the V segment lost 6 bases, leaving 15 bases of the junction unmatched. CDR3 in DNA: TGCGCCAGCAGCCTCTTTTCTTGGAGCGGGAGGAACTACGAGCAGTACTTC. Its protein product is CASSLFSWSGRNYEQYF.

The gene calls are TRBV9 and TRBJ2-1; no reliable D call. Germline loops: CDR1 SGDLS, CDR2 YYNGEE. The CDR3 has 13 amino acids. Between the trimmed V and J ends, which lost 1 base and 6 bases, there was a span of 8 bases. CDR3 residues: CASSVNSLNEQFF. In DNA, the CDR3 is TGTGCCAGCAGCGTAAACAGCCTCAATGAGCAGTTCTTC.

The CDR3 is CATSRADRYNQPQHF. For the CDR3, the DNA is TGTGCCACCAGCAGGGCCGACAGGTACAATCAGCCCCAGCATTTT. The chain employs TRBV15 and TRBJ1-5, with a weak D call TRBD1 (6 bases). Germline V gene sequence: CDR1 LNHNV, CDR2 YYDKDF (reference sequence). Trimming stripped 3 bases from V and 3 bases from J, with 12 bases between. The CDR3 has 15 amino acids.

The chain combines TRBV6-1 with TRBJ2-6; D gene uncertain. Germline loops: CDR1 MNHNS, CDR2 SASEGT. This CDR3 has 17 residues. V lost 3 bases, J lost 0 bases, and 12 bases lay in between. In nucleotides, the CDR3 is TGTGCCAGCAGTGAGGTACAGATTTTCTCTGGGGCCAACGTCCTGACTTTC. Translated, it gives CASSEVQIFSGANVLTF.

As DNA, the CDR3 is TGTGCCAGTAGTGACACAAGGAGGGATGGCTACACCTTC. It yields the protein CASSDTRRDGYTF. V and J are TRBV19 and TRBJ1-2; D unresolved. The germline CDR1 and CDR2 sequences are LNHDA and SQIVND (reference sequence). The CDR3 has 13 amino acids. The germline V and J ends were trimmed by 5 bases and 6 bases, with 13 bases remaining between them. Together with reference TRBV19 and TRBJ1-2, the CDR3 gives the full variable domain: DGGITQSPKYLFRKEGQNVTLSCEQNLNHDAMYWYRQDPGQGLRLIYYSQIVNDFQKGDIAEGYSVSREKKESFPLTVTSAQKNPTAFYLCASSDTRRDGYTFGSGTRLTVV.

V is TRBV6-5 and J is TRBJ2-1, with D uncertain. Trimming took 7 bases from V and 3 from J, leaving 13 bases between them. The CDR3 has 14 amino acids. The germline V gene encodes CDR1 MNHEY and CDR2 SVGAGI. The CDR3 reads CASTPNSDYNEQFF. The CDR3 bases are TGTGCCAGCACCCCGAACAGTGACTACAATGAGCAGTTCTTC.

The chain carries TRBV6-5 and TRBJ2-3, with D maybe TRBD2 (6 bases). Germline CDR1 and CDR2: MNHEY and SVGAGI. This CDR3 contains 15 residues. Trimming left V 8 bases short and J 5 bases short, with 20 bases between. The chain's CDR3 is CASSLGGGVRDTQYF. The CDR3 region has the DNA TGTGCCAGCTCCCTCGGGGGTGGGGTCAGAGATACGCAGTATTTT.

CDR3 region: CASSYRTGGLSRPQHF. As DNA, the CDR3 is TGTGCCAGCAGCTACCGGACAGGGGGCCTCTCCCGGCCCCAGCATTTT. V is TRBV28 and J is TRBJ1-5; 11 bases are shared with TRBD1. The CDR3 has 16 amino acids. V shed 6 bases and J 9 bases; nucleotides not matched to a gene: 13. Germline CDR1 reads MDHEN; CDR2 reads SYDVKM.

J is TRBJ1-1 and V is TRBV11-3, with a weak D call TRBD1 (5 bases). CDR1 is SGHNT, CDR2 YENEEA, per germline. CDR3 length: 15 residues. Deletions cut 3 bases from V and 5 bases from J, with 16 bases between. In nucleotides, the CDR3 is TGTGCCAGCAGCTTCCGAAAAGGGGCGATTACTGAAGCTTTCTTT. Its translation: CASSFRKGAITEAFF.

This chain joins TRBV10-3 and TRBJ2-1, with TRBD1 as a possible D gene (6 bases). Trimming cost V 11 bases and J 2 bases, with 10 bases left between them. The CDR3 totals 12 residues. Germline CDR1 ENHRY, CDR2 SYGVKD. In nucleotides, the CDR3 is TGTGCCTCTCGGGACACCTACAATGAGCAGTTCTTC. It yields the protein CASRDTYNEQFF.

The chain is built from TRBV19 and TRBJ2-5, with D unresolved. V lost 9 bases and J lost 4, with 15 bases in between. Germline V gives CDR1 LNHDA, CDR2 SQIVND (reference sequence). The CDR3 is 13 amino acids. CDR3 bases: TGTGCCAGCTCAAAAGGTAGCCCAGAGACCCAGTACTTC. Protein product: CASSKGSPETQYF.

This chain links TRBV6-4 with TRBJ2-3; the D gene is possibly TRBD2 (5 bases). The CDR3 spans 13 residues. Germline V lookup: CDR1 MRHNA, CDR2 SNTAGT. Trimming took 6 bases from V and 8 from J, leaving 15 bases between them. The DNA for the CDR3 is TGTGCCAGCAGGCCTTCGCCGGGAACTACGCAGTATTTT. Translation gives CASRPSPGTTQYF.

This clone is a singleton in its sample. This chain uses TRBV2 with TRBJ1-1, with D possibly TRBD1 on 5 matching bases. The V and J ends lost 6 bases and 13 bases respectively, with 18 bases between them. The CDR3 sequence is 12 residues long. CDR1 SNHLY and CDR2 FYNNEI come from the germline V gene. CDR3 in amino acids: CASSGGLGLVFF. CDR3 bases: TGTGCCAGCAGCGGGGGACTGGGGCTAGTTTTCTTT.

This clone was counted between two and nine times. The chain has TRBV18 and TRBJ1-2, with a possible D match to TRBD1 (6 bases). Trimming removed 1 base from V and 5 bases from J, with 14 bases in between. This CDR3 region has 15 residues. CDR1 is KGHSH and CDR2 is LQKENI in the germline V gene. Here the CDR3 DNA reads TGTGCCAGCTCACCACAGGAAGCCAGGGGTTATGGCTACACCTTC. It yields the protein CASSPQEARGYGYTF.

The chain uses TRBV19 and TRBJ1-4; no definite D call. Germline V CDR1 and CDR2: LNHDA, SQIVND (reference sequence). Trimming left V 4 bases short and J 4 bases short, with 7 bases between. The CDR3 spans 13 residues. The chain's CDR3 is CASSKGVNEKLFF. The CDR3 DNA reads TGTGCCAGTAGTAAAGGAGTTAATGAAAAACTGTTTTTT.

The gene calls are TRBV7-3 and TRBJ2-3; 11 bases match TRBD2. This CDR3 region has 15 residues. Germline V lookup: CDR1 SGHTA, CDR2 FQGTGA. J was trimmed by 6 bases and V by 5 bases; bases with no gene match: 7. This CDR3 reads CASSPLAGGIDTQYF. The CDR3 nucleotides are TGTGCCAGCAGCCCCCTAGCGGGAGGAATCGATACGCAGTATTTT.